This is a list of T cell receptor beta chains from one sample in a study of T cells in Graves' hyperthyroidism and ophthalmopathy. TCRdb itself ran the multiplex PCR reads through MiXCR, one entry per CDR3 protein. The sample holds some 270,000 distinct CDR3 sequences, roughly an eighth seen once. The material sequenced was blood. The receptors were sampled from a middle-aged woman with Graves' hyperthyroidism. Both conserved end residues are part of each CDR3. The D gene is left open where the match is weak. A row's size may be missing; if present it is once, few, many or a size class.

abundance: many
d_gene: -
v_gene: TRBV27
j_gene: TRBJ2-3
CDR3aa: CASRSGGADTQYF
CDR3nt: TGTGCCAGCAGGTCAGGGGGGGCAGATACGCAGTATTTT

abundance: -
d_gene: -
v_gene: TRBV6-2/TRBV6-3
j_gene: TRBJ2-3
CDR3aa: CASSWDSMDTQYF
CDR3nt: TGTGCCAGCAGTTGGGATAGCATGGATACGCAGTATTTT

abundance: many
d_gene: -
v_gene: TRBV11-2
j_gene: TRBJ2-7
CDR3aa: CASSLTSNEQYF
CDR3nt: TGTGCCAGCAGCTTGACTAGTAACGAGCAGTACTTC

abundance: -
d_gene: TRBD2
v_gene: TRBV20-1
j_gene: TRBJ2-7
CDR3aa: CSASPGLAIYEQYF
CDR3nt: TGCAGTGCTAGTCCGGGACTAGCGATCTACGAGCAGTACTTC

abundance: many
d_gene: -
v_gene: TRBV3-1
j_gene: TRBJ2-5
CDR3aa: CASSQVGSGETQYF
CDR3nt: TGTGCCAGCAGCCAAGTGGGGTCCGGGGAGACCCAGTACTTC

abundance: few
d_gene: TRBD2
v_gene: TRBV7-8
j_gene: TRBJ2-1
CDR3aa: CASSLAPLLAGGSSNEQFF
CDR3nt: TGTGCCAGCAGCTTAGCTCCTCTACTAGCGGGAGGTTCTTCCAATGAGCAGTTCTTC

abundance: many
d_gene: TRBD2
v_gene: TRBV2
j_gene: TRBJ2-5
CDR3aa: CASRRGLAGGPFEPQYF
CDR3nt: TGTGCCAGCAGGAGGGGACTAGCGGGAGGCCCGTTCGAGCCCCAGTACTTC

abundance: -
d_gene: TRBD2
v_gene: TRBV30
j_gene: TRBJ2-6
CDR3aa: CARTGGGVNSGANVLTF
CDR3nt: TGTGCCCGGACCGGTGGGGGGGTTAACTCTGGGGCCAACGTCCTGACTTTC

abundance: many
d_gene: TRBD1
v_gene: TRBV28
j_gene: TRBJ1-1
CDR3aa: CASRVRGKGTEAFF
CDR3nt: TGTGCCAGCAGGGTCAGGGGGAAAGGCACTGAAGCTTTCTTT

abundance: many
d_gene: -
v_gene: TRBV7-8
j_gene: TRBJ2-7
CDR3aa: CASSPRADYEQYF
CDR3nt: TGTGCCAGCAGCCCCCGGGCAGACTACGAGCAGTACTTC

abundance: many
d_gene: -
v_gene: TRBV20-1
j_gene: TRBJ1-5
CDR3aa: CSARDRWGGSNQPQHF
CDR3nt: TGCAGTGCTAGAGATCGGTGGGGCGGCAGCAATCAGCCCCAGCATTTT

abundance: many
d_gene: -
v_gene: TRBV3-1
j_gene: TRBJ1-1
CDR3aa: CASSHQPRNTEAFF
CDR3nt: TGTGCCAGCAGCCACCAACCCCGGAACACTGAAGCTTTCTTT

abundance: -
d_gene: TRBD2
v_gene: TRBV27
j_gene: TRBJ2-2
CDR3aa: CASSLSGGGSRANTGELFF
CDR3nt: TGTGCCAGCAGTTTATCGGGCGGGGGGTCTAGGGCGAACACCGGGGAGCTGTTTTTT

abundance: many
d_gene: -
v_gene: TRBV27
j_gene: TRBJ2-7
CDR3aa: CASSLNRAPHEQYF
CDR3nt: TGTGCCAGCAGTTTAAACAGGGCACCCCACGAGCAGTACTTC

abundance: few
d_gene: -
v_gene: TRBV24-1
j_gene: TRBJ2-2
CDR3aa: CATSPWDWGNTGELFF
CDR3nt: TGTGCCACTAGTCCCTGGGACTGGGGTAACACCGGGGAGCTGTTTTTT

abundance: many
d_gene: TRBD1
v_gene: TRBV20-1
j_gene: TRBJ1-4
CDR3aa: CSARDLDRAGEKLFF
CDR3nt: TGCAGTGCTAGAGATCTGGACAGGGCGGGTGAAAAACTGTTTTTT

abundance: -
d_gene: TRBD2
v_gene: TRBV5-1
j_gene: TRBJ2-7
CDR3aa: CASSPGTSGLLSYEQYF
CDR3nt: TGCGCCAGCAGCCCGGGGACTAGCGGGCTCCTCTCCTACGAGCAGTACTTC

abundance: -
d_gene: TRBD2
v_gene: TRBV4-1
j_gene: TRBJ2-1
CDR3aa: CASSQQSGLAGRNEQFF
CDR3nt: TGCGCCAGCAGCCAACAATCGGGACTAGCGGGCAGGAATGAGCAGTTCTTC

abundance: many
d_gene: -
v_gene: TRBV6-1
j_gene: TRBJ2-1
CDR3aa: CASSIVREQFF
CDR3nt: TGTGCCAGCAGTATCGTTAGAGAGCAGTTCTTC

abundance: many
d_gene: -
v_gene: TRBV19
j_gene: TRBJ2-4
CDR3aa: CASSTLGEGNIQYF
CDR3nt: TGTGCCAGTAGTACCCTGGGAGAGGGAAACATTCAGTACTTC

abundance: many
d_gene: -
v_gene: TRBV3-1
j_gene: TRBJ2-1
CDR3aa: CASSQDAGRRFYNEQFF
CDR3nt: TGTGCCAGCAGCCAAGATGCAGGGCGCCGTTTCTACAATGAGCAGTTCTTC

abundance: -
d_gene: -
v_gene: TRBV12-3/TRBV12-4
j_gene: TRBJ2-2
CDR3aa: CANSGNTGELFF
CDR3nt: TGTGCTAATAGTGGTAACACCGGGGAGCTGTTTTTT

abundance: -
d_gene: -
v_gene: TRBV14
j_gene: TRBJ2-3
CDR3aa: CASSQGTSTDTQYF
CDR3nt: TGTGCCAGCAGCCAAGGGACTAGCACAGATACGCAGTATTTT

abundance: many
d_gene: TRBD2
v_gene: TRBV6-1
j_gene: TRBJ2-5
CDR3aa: CATNPGLAGLETQYF
CDR3nt: TGTGCCACCAATCCGGGACTAGCGGGATTGGAGACCCAGTACTTC

abundance: many
d_gene: -
v_gene: TRBV5-6
j_gene: TRBJ1-1
CDR3aa: CASSATAGTEAFF
CDR3nt: TGTGCCAGCAGCGCTACAGCGGGCACTGAAGCTTTCTTT

abundance: -
d_gene: TRBD2
v_gene: TRBV27
j_gene: TRBJ2-7
CDR3aa: CASSPGTRQYEQYF
CDR3nt: TGTGCCAGCAGTCCAGGGACTAGACAGTACGAGCAGTACTTC